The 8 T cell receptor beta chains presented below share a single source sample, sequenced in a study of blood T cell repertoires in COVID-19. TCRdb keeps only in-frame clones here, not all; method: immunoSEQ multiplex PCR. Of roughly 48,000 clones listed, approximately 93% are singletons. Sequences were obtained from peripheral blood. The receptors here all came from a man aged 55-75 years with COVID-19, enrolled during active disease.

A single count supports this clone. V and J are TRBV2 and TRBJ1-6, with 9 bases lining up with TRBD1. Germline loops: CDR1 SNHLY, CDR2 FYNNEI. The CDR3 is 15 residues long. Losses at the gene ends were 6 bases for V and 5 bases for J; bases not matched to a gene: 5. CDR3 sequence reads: CASRGQGPNNSPLHF. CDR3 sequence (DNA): TGTGCCAGCAGGGGACAGGGTCCAAATAATTCACCCCTCCACTTT.

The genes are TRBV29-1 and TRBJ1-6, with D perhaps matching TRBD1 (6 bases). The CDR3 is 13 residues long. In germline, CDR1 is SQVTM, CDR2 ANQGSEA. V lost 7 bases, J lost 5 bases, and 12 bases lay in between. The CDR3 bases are TGCAGCGCTAAGGACAGCCATAATTCACCCCTCCACTTT. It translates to CSAKDSHNSPLHF.

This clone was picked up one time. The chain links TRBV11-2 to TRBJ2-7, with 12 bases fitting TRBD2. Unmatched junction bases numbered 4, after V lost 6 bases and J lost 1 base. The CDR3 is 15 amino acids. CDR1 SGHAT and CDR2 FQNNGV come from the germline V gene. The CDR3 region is CASRQTSGGSYEQYF. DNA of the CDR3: TGTGCCAGCAGGCAGACTAGCGGGGGTTCCTACGAGCAGTACTTC.

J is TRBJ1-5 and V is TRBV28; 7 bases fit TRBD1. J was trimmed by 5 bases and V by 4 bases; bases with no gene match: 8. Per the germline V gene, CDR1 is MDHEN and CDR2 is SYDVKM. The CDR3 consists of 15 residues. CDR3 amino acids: CASSSQQGPHQPQHF. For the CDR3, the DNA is TGTGCCAGCAGTTCGCAACAGGGGCCTCATCAGCCCCAGCATTTT.

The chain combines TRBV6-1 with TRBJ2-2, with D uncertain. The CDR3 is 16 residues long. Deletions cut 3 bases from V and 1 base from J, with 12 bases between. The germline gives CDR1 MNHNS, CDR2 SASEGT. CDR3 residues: CASSDGLGVNTGELFF. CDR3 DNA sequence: TGTGCCAGCAGTGATGGGTTAGGAGTGAACACCGGGGAGCTGTTTTTT.

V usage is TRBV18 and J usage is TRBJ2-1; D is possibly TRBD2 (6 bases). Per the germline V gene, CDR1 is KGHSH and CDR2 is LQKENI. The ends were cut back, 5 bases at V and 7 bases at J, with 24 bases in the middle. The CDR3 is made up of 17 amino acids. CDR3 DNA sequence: TGTGCCAGCTCATCTCGGGAAGGGGTAAGGGAGGTGAATGAGCAGTTCTTC. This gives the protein CASSSREGVREVNEQFF.

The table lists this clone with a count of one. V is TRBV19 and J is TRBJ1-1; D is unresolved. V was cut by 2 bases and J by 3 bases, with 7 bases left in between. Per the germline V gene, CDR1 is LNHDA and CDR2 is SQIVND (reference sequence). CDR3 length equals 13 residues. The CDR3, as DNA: TGTGCCAGTAGTATACAGGCGTACACTGAAGCTTTCTTT. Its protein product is CASSIQAYTEAFF.

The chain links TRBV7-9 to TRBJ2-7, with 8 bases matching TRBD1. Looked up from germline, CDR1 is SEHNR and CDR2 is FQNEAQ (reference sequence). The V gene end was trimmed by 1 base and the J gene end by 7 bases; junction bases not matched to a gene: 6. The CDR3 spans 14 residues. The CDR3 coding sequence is TGTGCCAGCAGCTTAGTCCCCGACAGGGGAGAGCAGTACTTC. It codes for CASSLVPDRGEQYF.